The 17 T cell receptor beta chains in this list originate from one sample, sequenced in a study of beta chain features in type 1 diabetes (dated by TCRdb to 2017 to 2018). General findings and caveats noted by the study authors: Type 1 diabetes patients showed a moderate but significant shortening of TCRB CDR3 length in all four CD4+ subsets.

Library preparation used the immunoSEQ multiplex PCR assay. The High Capacity cDNA Reverse Transcription Kit was used to reverse transcribe all of the isolated RNA, meaning that expressed TCRB transcripts were what got sequenced. TCRdb re-hosts the immuneACCESS table, in-frame sequences only. Its copies lack some clones; in the studies checked, an unresolved V gene accounts for under half of them, and the cause for the rest is not known. This sample gives 600,000 to 700,000 clones in total; 12% of them show up just once. The ten top clones hold more than 0.1% of the sample. Their antigen targets remain unknown. Sequencing input: naive CD4+ T cells from blood. The sample's cell subset or site label, decoded: true naive CD4+ T cells. Receptors were obtained from a man aged 25 to 45 with type 1 diabetes.

To note about this clone: This CDR3 is also generated by other DNA sequences in the sample. The chain combines TRBV18 with TRBJ2-1, with 9 bases that match TRBD1. After removal of 0 bases from V and 6 bases from J, the junction contained 0 bases not matched to a gene. CDR3 size: 14 residues. From germline, CDR1 is KGHSH and CDR2 LQKENI. CDR3 in amino acids: CASSPPGQGNEQFF. In DNA, the CDR3 is TGTGCCAGCTCACCACCGGGACAGGGCAATGAGCAGTTCTTC.

The table lists this clone with a few counts. The CDR3 DNA reads as TGTGCCAGCAGCTTGGACCCGGCAGGGACGGACACCGGGGAGCTGTTTTTT. Translated, it gives CASSLDPAGTDTGELFF. V usage is TRBV5-4 and J usage is TRBJ2-2; the D gene could be TRBD1 or TRBD2 (5 bases each). This CDR3 has 17 amino acids. Trimming removed 0 bases from V and 3 bases from J, with 15 bases in between. Germline V gene data show CDR1 as SGHNT and CDR2 as YYREEE (reference sequence). The full variable domain, rest sourced from reference TRBV5-4 and TRBJ2-2, is ETGVTQSPTHLIKTRGQQVTLRCSSQSGHNTVSWYQQALGQGPQFIFQYYREEENGRGNFPPRFSGLQFPNYSSELNVNALELDDSALYLCASSLDPAGTDTGELFFGEGSRLTVL.

Turning to this clone: In the same sample, other DNA sequences code for this CDR3. The chain couples TRBV7-9 to TRBJ1-1; D ambiguous. Deletions cut 1 base from V and 4 bases from J, with 7 bases between. There are 13 residues in the CDR3. The V gene's germline CDR1 is SEHNR and CDR2 FQNEAQ (reference sequence). CDR3 DNA: TGTGCCAGCAGCTTAGTATCGGGCACTGAAGCTTTCTTT. Amino acids: CASSLVSGTEAFF.

The chain carries TRBV7-3 and TRBJ2-2; D is possibly TRBD1 (5 bases). V shed 5 bases and J shed 1 base, with 20 bases lying between them. The germline V gene has CDR1 SGHTA and CDR2 FQGTGA. This CDR3 has 18 amino acids. In DNA, the CDR3 is TGTGCCAGCAGCCCATCCCCAGGGTTTTCTCAGAACACCGGGGAGCTGTTTTTT. Its protein product is CASSPSPGFSQNTGELFF.

This clone was observed a few times. The chain couples TRBV7-8 to TRBJ2-3; 9 nucleotides align to TRBD1. The germline V gene encodes CDR1 SGHVS and CDR2 FQNEAQ. The trim removed 2 bases at V and 1 base at J, leaving 10 bases unmatched. The CDR3 sequence is 18 residues long. The CDR3 protein is CASSLMNRGLRGTDTQYF. The CDR3, as DNA: TGTGCCAGCAGCTTAATGAACAGGGGGCTTCGTGGCACAGATACGCAGTATTTT.

The rearrangement joins TRBV6-6 to TRBJ1-6; the D is unclear. V was cut by 6 bases and J by 7 bases, with 13 bases left in between. This CDR3 spans 14 amino acids. Germline V lookup: CDR1 MNHNY, CDR2 SVGAGI (reference sequence). The CDR3 region has the DNA TGTGCCAGCAGAAGGCTTCGCGAGAATTCACCCCTCCACTTT. It yields the protein CASRRLRENSPLHF.

This clone was recorded a few times. The chain recombines TRBV6-4 with TRBJ1-2; 8 bases line up with TRBD1. The CDR3 is 13 amino acids. V shed 6 bases, J shed 8 bases, and the junction held 8 bases outside the gene matches. CDR1 and CDR2 from the germline V gene are MRHNA and SNTAGT. CDR3 bases: TGTGCCAGCAGCCCCACAGGGGGAGAAGGCTACACCTTC. It translates to CASSPTGGEGYTF.

The chain recombines TRBV20-1 with TRBJ1-5; D is uncertain. This CDR3 is built from 11 residues. Germline assignment: CDR1 DFQATT and CDR2 SNEGSKA (reference sequence). V dropped 5 bases and J dropped 8 bases, with 10 bases sitting between them. The CDR3 reads CSAGRGKPQHF. DNA of the CDR3: TGCAGTGCTGGTCGGGGTAAGCCCCAGCATTTT.

This clone turned up a few times. The gene calls are TRBV11-2 and TRBJ2-3; no clear D. The CDR3 is 14 residues long. In germline, CDR1 is SGHAT, CDR2 FQNNGV. V dropped 2 bases and J dropped 0 bases, with 6 bases sitting between them. The CDR3 spells CASSLLTSTDTQYF. The CDR3 coding sequence is TGTGCCAGCAGCTTACTCACAAGCACAGATACGCAGTATTTT.

The rearrangement links TRBV5-4 to TRBJ2-1, with no clear D. The CDR3 runs to 17 residues. CDR1 is SGHNT, CDR2 YYREEE, per germline (reference sequence). Trimming took 4 bases from V and 9 from J, leaving 26 bases between them. Here the CDR3 reads CASSRNTVSAGKTEQFF. DNA of the CDR3: TGTGCCAGCAGCCGTAATACAGTCTCGGCAGGCAAAACTGAGCAGTTCTTC.

The chain joins TRBV18 to TRBJ2-2; no definite D call. Germline V gives CDR1 KGHSH, CDR2 LQKENI. The CDR3 is 16 residues long. Between the trimmed V and J ends, which lost 3 bases and 0 bases, there was a span of 11 bases. CDR3 sequence (DNA): TGTGCCAGCTCACCCCTCACCTTCGCGAACACCGGGGAGCTGTTTTTT. Translation: CASSPLTFANTGELFF.

The chain is built from TRBV28 and TRBJ1-2, with TRBD1 as a possible D gene (5 bases). The CDR3 has 15 residues. The germline V gene has CDR1 MDHEN and CDR2 SYDVKM. Trimming took 4 bases from V and 1 from J, leaving 13 bases between them. The CDR3 loop is CASSWGIVVNYGYTF. The CDR3 region has the DNA TGTGCCAGCAGTTGGGGGATCGTGGTTAACTATGGCTACACCTTC.

This clone appeared a few times. The genes are TRBV2 and TRBJ2-7; 7 bases map to TRBD1. CDR1 is SNHLY, CDR2 FYNNEI, per germline. This CDR3 is built from 14 residues. With V trimmed by 2 bases and J by 2 bases, 3 bases remained unmatched. The CDR3 DNA follows: TGTGCCAGCAGTGAACACAGGGGTGCCTACGAGCAGTACTTC. This gives the protein CASSEHRGAYEQYF.

Only a few counts were recorded for this clone. The rearrangement uses TRBV4-3 and TRBJ1-1; D is unclear. The CDR3 sequence is 14 residues long. V was pared by 0 bases and J by 1 base, with 6 bases between. The V gene's germline CDR1 is LGHNA and CDR2 YSLEER. The CDR3: CASSQEATNTEAFF. CDR3 DNA sequence: TGCGCCAGCAGCCAAGAAGCGACGAACACTGAAGCTTTCTTT.

The chain has TRBV25-1 and TRBJ1-4; a weak D match, TRBD1 (5 bases). Trimming removed 6 bases from V and 0 bases from J, with 14 bases in between. CDR1 is MGHDK and CDR2 is SYGVNS in the germline V gene. This CDR3 spans 16 amino acids. DNA of the CDR3: TGTGCCAGCAGCCAAGGACAAAAAGCAACTAATGAAAAACTGTTTTTT. Translated, it gives CASSQGQKATNEKLFF.

The sample holds a few counts of this clone. This chain links TRBV4-2 with TRBJ2-1, with 9 nucleotides matching TRBD2. Germline loops: CDR1 LGHNA, CDR2 YNFKEQ. This CDR3 comprises 15 residues. The trim removed 1 base at V and 8 bases at J, leaving 6 bases unmatched. The CDR3 DNA reads TGTGCCAGCAGCCAAGGCTTAGCGGGGGTAGATGAGCAGTTCTTC. This gives the protein CASSQGLAGVDEQFF.

The table lists this clone with a few counts. The chain couples TRBV6-5 to TRBJ2-5, with D perhaps TRBD1 (6 bases). Looked up from germline, CDR1 is MNHEY and CDR2 is SVGAGI. This CDR3 region has 16 residues. Trimming left V 0 bases short and J 4 bases short, with 15 bases between. CDR3 protein: CASSYSNRVRGETQYF. For the CDR3, the DNA is TGTGCCAGCAGTTACTCGAACAGGGTCAGAGGAGAGACCCAGTACTTC.